This TCR beta chain is from a study of cytomegalovirus exposure and HLA in healthy donors. General study points: Previously analyzed data showed that most TCR beta V segments were productive at a frequency of about 87% or about 30%. In a later analysis, about 17,000 TCR beta sequences were associated with HLA alleles at 0.05 false discovery rate.

The PCR had 60 Vbeta and 13 Jbeta primers. Here immunoSEQ multiplex PCR was the method, and the copy in TCRdb shows in-frame clones only, minus some. The sample contains about 220,000 clones, around 75% of which appear only once. Note on this clone: The antigen is not known.

CDR3 length: 15 residues. CDR1 is LNHDA, CDR2 SQIVND, per germline (reference sequence). The V and J ends lost 6 bases and 1 base respectively, with 15 bases between them. The TCR comes from a woman under 40 in good health and CMV-seronegative. The sample consisted of PBMCs. V is TRBV19 and J is TRBJ1-1; a weak D match, TRBD1 (5 bases). CDR3: CASRGPLAPNTEAFF. For the CDR3, the DNA is TGTGCCAGTAGGGGGCCTTTGGCCCCGAACACTGAAGCTTTCTTT.